The T cell receptor beta chain under discussion was sequenced for a study of neoadjuvant anti-PD-1 for oral cavity cancer. Some clones are missing from TCRdb's copy, which holds only in-frame ones; the method was immunoSEQ multiplex PCR. The table lists approximately 14,000 clones, 70% of them singletons. CDR3 size: 15 residues. Germline-derived CDR1 and CDR2 are MDHEN and SYDVKM. V dropped 5 bases and J dropped 6; count of bases not matched to a gene: 7. The starting material was PBMCs, obtained before nivolumab (anti-PD-1) treatment. The TCR was taken from a person between 40 and 85 years old with oral cavity squamous cell carcinoma. The chain has TRBV28 and TRBJ1-2, with 12 bases matching TRBD1. This CDR3 reads CASSHRDRGLNGYTF. CDR3 DNA sequence: TGTGCCAGCAGTCACCGGGACAGGGGGCTAAATGGCTACACCTTC.